This entry lists 11 T cell receptor beta chains sequenced from one sample in a study of low-dose radiotherapy and immunotherapy resistance in tumors. As to time point: before trial treatment. With TRAV- and TRBV-specific primers, first-strand cDNA was made, covering the alpha and beta chains. PCR amplification of the TCRs was performed with Phusion for 15 to 25 PCR cycles, and it relied on a constant-region primer together with a V-primer adapter. TCRdb fed the reads into MiXCR, producing one record per CDR3 protein. The table lists roughly 76,000 distinct CDR3 sequences, approximately 20% of them singletons. Here the sequenced sample was PBMCs, taken before treatment. All receptors come from a male donor with prostate cancer.

This clonotype was counted at least ten times. The chain has TRBV21-1 and TRBJ1-1; TRBD1, as called in the table, went unchecked against the DNA. TRBV21-1 is annotated as a pseudogene. The CDR3 spans 14 residues. The CDR3 nucleotides are TGTGCCAGCAGCACCGGGACGGCCGCCACTGAAGCTTTCTTT. Translating gives CASSTGTAATEAFF.

This rearrangement joins TRBV7-2 to TRBJ2-3; 11 bases line up with TRBD2. The length of the CDR3 is 14 residues. The germline V gene encodes CDR1 SGHTA and CDR2 FQGNSA. V lost 8 bases, J lost 6 bases, and 7 bases stayed unmatched. CDR3 DNA: TGTGCCAGCGGGCTAGCGGGGGGCCTGGATACGCAGTATTTT. As protein: CASGLAGGLDTQYF.

The sample holds many counts of this clonotype. This chain uses TRBV6-1 with TRBJ2-3; TRBD1 aligns across 10 bases. This CDR3 has 15 amino acids. The V segment lost 8 bases and the J segment 4 bases; nucleotides outside the gene matches: 9. Germline V CDR1 and CDR2: MNHNS, SASEGT. CDR3 amino acids: CASGNRDRGADTQYF. As DNA, the CDR3 is TGTGCCAGCGGAAACCGGGACAGGGGTGCAGATACGCAGTATTTT.

This clonotype occurred many times. This chain connects TRBV29-1 to TRBJ2-7; D gene ambiguous. The V end lost 0 bases, the J end lost 4 bases, and 7 bases lay between the germline ends. This CDR3 has 12 amino acids. Germline V gene data show CDR1 as SQVTM and CDR2 as ANQGSEA. CDR3 nucleotides: TGCAGCGTTGAAGATGGAACTTACGAGCAGTACTTC. This sequence encodes CSVEDGTYEQYF.

At least ten counts were recorded for this clonotype. DNA of the CDR3: TGTGCCAGCAGTTCGACAGGGGGGAGTTCACCCCTCCACTTT. Amino acid sequence: CASSSTGGSSPLHF. V usage is TRBV27 and J usage is TRBJ1-6, with TRBD1 identical over 9 bases. CDR1 is MNHEY, CDR2 SMNVEV, per germline (reference sequence). The trim removed 4 bases at V and 9 bases at J, leaving 4 bases unmatched. The CDR3 runs 14 residues.

This clonotype was found a few times. The chain links TRBV19 to TRBJ2-3, with 7 bases identical to TRBD2. CDR1 and CDR2 from the germline V gene are LNHDA and SQIVND (reference sequence). V trimming: 7 bases; J trimming: 0 bases; junction bases outside the gene matches: 4. The CDR3 length is 14 residues. CDR3 region: CASTSSGSTDTQYF. As DNA, the CDR3 is TGTGCCAGTACTTCTAGCGGTAGCACAGATACGCAGTATTTT.

This clonotype was observed at least ten times. This CDR3 is CAWSFPGQGTGGYTF. The CDR3 DNA reads as TGTGCCTGGAGTTTTCCGGGACAGGGGACCGGTGGCTACACCTTC. The rearrangement links TRBV30 to TRBJ1-2; TRBD1 aligns across 10 bases. Germline loops: CDR1 GTSNPN, CDR2 SVGIG (reference sequence). With 2 bases clipped from V and 7 bases from J, the junction kept 10 bases outside the gene matches. The CDR3 contains 15 residues.

This clonotype showed up many times. This chain joins TRBV11-2 and TRBJ2-7, with D possibly being TRBD1 (5 bases). The CDR3 has 11 amino acids. Germline CDR1 reads SGHAT; CDR2 reads FQNNGV. CDR3 sequence: CASTGSYEQYF. In DNA, the CDR3 is TGTGCTAGTACAGGCTCCTACGAGCAGTACTTC.

This clonotype has just a few counts. The V gene is TRBV5-1, the J gene TRBJ2-7; 9 bases are shared with TRBD1. This CDR3 is built from 15 residues. Germline V gene sequence: CDR1 SGHRS, CDR2 YFSETQ. V trimming: 0 bases; J trimming: 1 base; junction bases outside the gene matches: 2. In DNA form, the CDR3 reads TGCGCCAGCAGCTTGGCCGGGACAGGGTCCTACGAGCAGTACTTC. It specifies CASSLAGTGSYEQYF.

This clonotype was detected ten times or more. The rearrangement joins TRBV28 to TRBJ2-7; D not resolved. The germline CDR1 and CDR2 sequences are MDHEN and SYDVKM. The CDR3 contains 14 residues. Trimming removed 7 bases at V and 7 bases at J, with 20 bases between. The CDR3 loop is CASTSFGQLGEQYF. For the CDR3, the DNA is TGTGCCAGCACCTCGTTCGGTCAACTTGGGGAGCAGTACTTC.

To note about this clonotype: A far larger clone is off by one base, so a read error is likely. Since the CDR3 does not end with the conserved phenylalanine or tryptophan, this likely comes from a read error. The V gene is TRBV6-1, the J gene TRBJ1-1; no firm D call. CDR1 is MNHNS, CDR2 SASEGT, per germline. V was cut by 5 bases and J by 0 bases, with 10 bases left in between. The CDR3 loop spans 14 amino acids. CDR3 in DNA: TGTGCCAGCAGTTTCAATGGAATGAACACTGAAGCTTTCGTT. Translated, it gives CASSFNGMNTEAFV.